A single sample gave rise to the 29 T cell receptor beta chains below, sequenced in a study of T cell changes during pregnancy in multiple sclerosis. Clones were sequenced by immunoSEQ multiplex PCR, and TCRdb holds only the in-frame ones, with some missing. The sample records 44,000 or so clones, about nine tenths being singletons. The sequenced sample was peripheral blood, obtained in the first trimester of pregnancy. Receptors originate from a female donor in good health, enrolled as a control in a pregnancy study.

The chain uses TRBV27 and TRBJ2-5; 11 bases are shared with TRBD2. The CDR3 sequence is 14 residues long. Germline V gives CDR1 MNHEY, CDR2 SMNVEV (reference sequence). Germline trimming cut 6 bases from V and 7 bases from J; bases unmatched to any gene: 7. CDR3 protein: CASRVAGGPGTQYF. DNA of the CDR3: TGTGCCAGCAGGGTAGCGGGAGGGCCTGGGACCCAGTACTTC.

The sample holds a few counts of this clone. CDR3 sequence: CASSVLTGGTEAFF. In DNA form, the CDR3 reads TGTGCCAGCAGCGTCCTAACAGGGGGCACTGAAGCTTTCTTT. The chain recombines TRBV9 with TRBJ1-1; TRBD1 aligns across 8 bases. V lost 2 bases, J lost 4 bases, and 4 bases stayed unmatched. CDR3 size: 14 residues. Germline values: CDR1 SGDLS, CDR2 YYNGEE.

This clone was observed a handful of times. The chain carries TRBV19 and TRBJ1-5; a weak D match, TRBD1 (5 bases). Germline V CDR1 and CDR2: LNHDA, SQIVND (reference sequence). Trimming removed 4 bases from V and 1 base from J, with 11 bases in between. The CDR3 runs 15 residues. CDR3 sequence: CASSTGILSNQPQHF. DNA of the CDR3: TGTGCCAGTAGTACAGGGATATTAAGCAATCAGCCCCAGCATTTT.

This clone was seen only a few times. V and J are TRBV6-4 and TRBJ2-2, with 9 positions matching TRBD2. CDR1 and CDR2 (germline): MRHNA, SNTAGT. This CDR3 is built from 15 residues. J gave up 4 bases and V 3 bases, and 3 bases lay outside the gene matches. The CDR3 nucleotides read TGTGCCAGCAGTGAGCTAGCGGGAAGCACCGGGGAGCTGTTTTTT. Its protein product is CASSELAGSTGELFF.

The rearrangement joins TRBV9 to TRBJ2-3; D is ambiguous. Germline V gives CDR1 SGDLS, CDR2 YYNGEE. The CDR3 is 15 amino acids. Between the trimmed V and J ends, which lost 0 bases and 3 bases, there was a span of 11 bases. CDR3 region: CASSVAPIQTDTQYF. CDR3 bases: TGTGCCAGCAGCGTAGCGCCGATTCAGACAGATACGCAGTATTTT.

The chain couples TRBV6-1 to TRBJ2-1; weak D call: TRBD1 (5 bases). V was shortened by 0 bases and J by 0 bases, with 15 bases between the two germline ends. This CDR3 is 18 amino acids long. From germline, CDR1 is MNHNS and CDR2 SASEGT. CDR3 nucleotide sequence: TGTGCCAGCAGTGAAGCCTACAGGACCTCAAGCTCCTACAATGAGCAGTTCTTC. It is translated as CASSEAYRTSSSYNEQFF.

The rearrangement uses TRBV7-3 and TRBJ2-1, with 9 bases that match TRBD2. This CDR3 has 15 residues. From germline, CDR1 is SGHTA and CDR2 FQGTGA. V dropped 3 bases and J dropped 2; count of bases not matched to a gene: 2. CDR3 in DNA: TGTGCCAGCAGCTTCGGCGGGGGGGCCTACAATGAGCAGTTCTTC. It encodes CASSFGGGAYNEQFF. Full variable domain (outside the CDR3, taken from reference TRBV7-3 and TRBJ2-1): GAGVSQTPSNKVTEKGKYVELRCDPISGHTALYWYRQSLGQGPEFLIYFQGTGAADDSGLPNDRFFAVRPEGSVSTLKIQRTERGDSAVYLCASSFGGGAYNEQFFGPGTRLTVL.

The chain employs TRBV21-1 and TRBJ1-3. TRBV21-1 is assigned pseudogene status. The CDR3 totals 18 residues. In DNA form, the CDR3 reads TGTGCCAGCAGCAAAGTTGGAGGACGGTGCCAATCTGGAAACACCATATATTTT. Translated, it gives CASSKVGGRCQSGNTIYF.

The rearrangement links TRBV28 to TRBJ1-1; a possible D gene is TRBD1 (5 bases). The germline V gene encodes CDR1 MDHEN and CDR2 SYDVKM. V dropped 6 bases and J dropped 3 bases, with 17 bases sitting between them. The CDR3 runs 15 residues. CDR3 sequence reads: CASRGSQGFDTEAFF. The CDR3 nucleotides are TGTGCCAGCAGAGGGTCCCAGGGTTTCGACACTGAAGCTTTCTTT.

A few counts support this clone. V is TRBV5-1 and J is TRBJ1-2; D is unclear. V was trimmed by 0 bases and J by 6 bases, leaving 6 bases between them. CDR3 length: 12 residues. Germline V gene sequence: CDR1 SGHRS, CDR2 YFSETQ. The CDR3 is CASSLAGNGYTF. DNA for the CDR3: TGCGCCAGCAGCTTGGCGGGTAATGGCTACACCTTC. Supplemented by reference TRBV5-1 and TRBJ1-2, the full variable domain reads KAGVTQTPRYLIKTRGQQVTLSCSPISGHRSVSWYQQTPGQGLQFLFEYFSETQRNKGNFPGRFSGRQFSNSRSEMNVSTLELGDSALYLCASSLAGNGYTFGSGTRLTVV.

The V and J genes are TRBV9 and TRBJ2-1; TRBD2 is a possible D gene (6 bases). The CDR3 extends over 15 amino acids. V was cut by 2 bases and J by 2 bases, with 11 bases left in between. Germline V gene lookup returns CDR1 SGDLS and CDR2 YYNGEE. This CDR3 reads CASSVGGATYNEQFF. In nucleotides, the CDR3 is TGTGCCAGCAGCGTGGGGGGTGCCACCTACAATGAGCAGTTCTTC.

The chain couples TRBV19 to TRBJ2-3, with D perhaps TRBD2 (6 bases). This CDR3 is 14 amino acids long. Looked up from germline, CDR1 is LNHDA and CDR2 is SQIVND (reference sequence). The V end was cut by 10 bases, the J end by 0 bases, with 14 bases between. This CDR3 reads CATKRGTSTDTQYF. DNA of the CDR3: TGTGCCACCAAAAGAGGGACTAGCACAGATACGCAGTATTTT.

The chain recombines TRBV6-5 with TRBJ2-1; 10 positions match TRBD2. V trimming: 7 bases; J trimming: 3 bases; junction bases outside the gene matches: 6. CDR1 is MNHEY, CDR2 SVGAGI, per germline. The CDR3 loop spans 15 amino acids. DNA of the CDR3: TGTGCCAGCACCCCCCCTAGCGGGAGCTACAATGAGCAGTTCTTC. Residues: CASTPPSGSYNEQFF.

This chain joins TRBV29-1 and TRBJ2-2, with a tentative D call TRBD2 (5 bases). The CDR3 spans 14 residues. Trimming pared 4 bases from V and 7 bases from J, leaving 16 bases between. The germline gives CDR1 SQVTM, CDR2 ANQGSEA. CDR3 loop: CSVGSSGRNGELFF. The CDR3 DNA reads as TGCAGCGTTGGATCATCGGGAAGGAACGGGGAGCTGTTTTTT.

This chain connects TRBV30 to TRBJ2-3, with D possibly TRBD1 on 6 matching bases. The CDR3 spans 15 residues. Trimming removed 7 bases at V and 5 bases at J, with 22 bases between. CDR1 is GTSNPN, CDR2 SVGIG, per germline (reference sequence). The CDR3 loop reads CAFLPQGPRGDTQYF. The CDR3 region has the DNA TGTGCCTTCCTCCCCCAGGGGCCTAGGGGAGATACGCAGTATTTT.

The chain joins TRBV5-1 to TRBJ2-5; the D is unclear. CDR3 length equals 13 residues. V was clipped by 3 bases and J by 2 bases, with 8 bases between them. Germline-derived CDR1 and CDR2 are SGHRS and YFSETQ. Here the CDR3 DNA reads TGCGCCAGCAGCTCAGGCTTACAAGAGACCCAGTACTTC. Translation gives CASSSGLQETQYF.

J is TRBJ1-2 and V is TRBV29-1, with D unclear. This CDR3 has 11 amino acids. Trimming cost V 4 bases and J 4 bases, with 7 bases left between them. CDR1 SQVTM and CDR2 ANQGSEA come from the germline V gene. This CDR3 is CSVGGGYGYTF. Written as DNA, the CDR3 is TGCAGCGTTGGAGGCGGCTATGGCTACACCTTC. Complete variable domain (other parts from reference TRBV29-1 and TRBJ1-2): SAVISQKPSRDICQRGTSLTIQCQVDSQVTMMFWYRQQPGQSLTLIATANQGSEATYESGFVIDKFPISRPNLTFSTLTVSNMSPEDSSIYLCSVGGGYGYTFGSGTRLTVV.

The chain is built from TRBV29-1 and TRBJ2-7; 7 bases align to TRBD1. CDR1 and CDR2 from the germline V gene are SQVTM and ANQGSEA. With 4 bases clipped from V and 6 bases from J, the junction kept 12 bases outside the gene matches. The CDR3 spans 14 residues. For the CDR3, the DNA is TGCAGCGTTGTACGGACAGGTTCTATTGGCGAGCAGTACTTC. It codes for CSVVRTGSIGEQYF.

The CDR3 DNA is TGTGCCAGCAGTTACAAGCCCAGGGGCGCTGAAGCTTTCTTT. Translating it yields CASSYKPRGAEAFF. This chain uses TRBV6-5 with TRBJ1-1, with D possibly being TRBD1 (6 bases). Looked up from germline, CDR1 is MNHEY and CDR2 is SVGAGI. V lost 2 bases, J lost 6 bases, and 13 bases lay in between. This CDR3 contains 14 residues.

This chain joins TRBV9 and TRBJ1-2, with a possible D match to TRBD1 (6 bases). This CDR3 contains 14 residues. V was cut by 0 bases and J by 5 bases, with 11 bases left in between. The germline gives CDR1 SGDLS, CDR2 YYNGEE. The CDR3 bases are TGTGCCAGCAGCGTAGCAGCACAGGGTTATGGCTACACCTTC. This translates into CASSVAAQGYGYTF.

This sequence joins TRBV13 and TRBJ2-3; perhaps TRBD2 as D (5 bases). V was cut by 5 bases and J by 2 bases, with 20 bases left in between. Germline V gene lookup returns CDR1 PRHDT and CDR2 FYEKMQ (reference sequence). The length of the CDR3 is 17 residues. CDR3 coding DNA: TGTGCCAGCAGCCCCCCGAGAGGGTTTGCTCTCACAGATACGCAGTATTTT. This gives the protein CASSPPRGFALTDTQYF.

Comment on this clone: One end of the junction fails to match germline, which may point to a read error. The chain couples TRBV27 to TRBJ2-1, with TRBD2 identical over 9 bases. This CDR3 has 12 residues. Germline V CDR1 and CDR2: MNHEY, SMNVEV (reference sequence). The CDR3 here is CASSSSGTSMLF. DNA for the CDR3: TGTGCCAGCAGTTCTTCCGGGACTAGCATGCTCTTC.

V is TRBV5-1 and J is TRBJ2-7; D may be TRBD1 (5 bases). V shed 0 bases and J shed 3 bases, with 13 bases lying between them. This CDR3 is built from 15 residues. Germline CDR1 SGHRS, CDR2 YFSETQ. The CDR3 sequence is CASSLVTGQGYEQYF. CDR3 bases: TGCGCCAGCAGCTTGGTAACGGGCCAGGGCTACGAGCAGTACTTC.

The CDR3 region is CASSEDLGYEQYF. CDR3 in DNA: TGTGCCAGCAGCGAGGACTTAGGGTACGAGCAGTACTTC. The chain recombines TRBV7-9 with TRBJ2-7; D may be TRBD2 (5 bases). The V and J ends lost 5 bases and 4 bases respectively, with 12 bases between them. The CDR3 spans 13 residues. Per the germline V gene, CDR1 is SEHNR and CDR2 is FQNEAQ (reference sequence). The entire variable domain, with the rest obtained from reference TRBV7-9 and TRBJ2-7, is as follows: DTGVSQNPRHKITKRGQNVTFRCDPISEHNRLYWYRQTLGQGPEFLTYFQNEAQLEKSRLLSDRFSAERPKGSFSTLEIQRTEQGDSAMYLCASSEDLGYEQYFGPGTRLTVT.

The CDR3 reads CASSLPGSMNTEAFF. For the CDR3, the DNA is TGTGCCAGCAGCCTGCCCGGGAGCATGAACACTGAAGCTTTCTTT. The rearrangement joins TRBV5-6 to TRBJ1-1; D uncertain. With 4 bases removed from V and 0 bases from J, the gap between germline ends came to 13 bases. CDR3 size: 15 residues. Germline-derived CDR1 and CDR2 are SGHDT and YYEEEE.

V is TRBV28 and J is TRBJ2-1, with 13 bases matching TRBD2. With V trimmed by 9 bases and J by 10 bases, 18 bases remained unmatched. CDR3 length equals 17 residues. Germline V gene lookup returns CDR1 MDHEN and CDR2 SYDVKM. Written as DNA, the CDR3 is TGTGCCAGACTTCCGGGACTAGCGGGGTGGAATTGTTGGGAGCAGTTCTTC. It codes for CARLPGLAGWNCWEQFF.

CDR3 protein: CSVAGDIDRPSYEQYF. The CDR3 DNA reads TGCAGCGTGGCAGGGGATATCGACAGACCCTCCTACGAGCAGTACTTC. This sequence joins TRBV29-1 and TRBJ2-7, with a weak D call TRBD1 (6 bases). The V and J ends lost 6 bases and 0 bases respectively, with 21 bases between them. CDR3 length: 16 residues. Germline CDR1 SQVTM, CDR2 ANQGSEA.

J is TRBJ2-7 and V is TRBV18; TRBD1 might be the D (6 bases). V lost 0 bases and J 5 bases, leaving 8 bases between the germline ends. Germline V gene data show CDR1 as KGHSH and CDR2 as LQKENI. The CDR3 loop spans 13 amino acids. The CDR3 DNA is TGTGCCAGCTCACCACCTGAGGGGGACGAGCAGTACTTC. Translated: CASSPPEGDEQYF.

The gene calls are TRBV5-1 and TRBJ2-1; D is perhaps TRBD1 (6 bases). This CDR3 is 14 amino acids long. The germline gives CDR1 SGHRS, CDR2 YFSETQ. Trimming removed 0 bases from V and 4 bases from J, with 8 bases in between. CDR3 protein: CASSLGTAYNEQFF. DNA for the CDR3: TGCGCCAGCAGCTTGGGGACAGCTTACAATGAGCAGTTCTTC.